This TCR beta chain was captured by sequencing in a study of vaccination effects on CD4 cells after COVID-19. Study-level points and caveats: In the late period after vaccination, infection- and vaccine-induced clones contracted markedly. Early post-infection timepoints were absent, and convalescent patients were few.

Prior to sequencing, the ViraFEST assay stimulated PBMC with viral peptide pools, which expanded the antigen-specific CD4+ T cells. Researchers isolated CD4+ T cells once about eleven days of culture had elapsed. Participants were given two doses of BNT162b2 or mRNA-1273 vaccine. Vaccine recipients, nucleocapsid antibody negative, had no prior SARS-CoV-2 infection. Half the medium was swapped for IL-2 medium on days 3 and 7. J gave up 1 base and V 5 bases, and 7 bases lay outside the gene matches. The CDR3 consists of 15 residues. Germline lookup yields CDR1 MNHEY and CDR2 SVGEGT. About this clone itself: What it binds is unknown.

The repertoire was sequenced with immunoSEQ multiplex PCR; TCRdb's copy has only in-frame clones and lacks some. The repertoire includes 84,000 or so clones, around 74% of them detected once, and roughly 1.1% sits in the top ten. The source of this sequence is a human donor who received a COVID-19 vaccine. This sample comprised CD4+ T cells from PBMCs cultured with HCoV-OC43 spike peptides, obtained after COVID-19 vaccination. The subset is: HCoV-OC43 spike overlapping peptide pool stimulation. This sequence joins TRBV6-2 or TRBV6-3 and TRBJ2-7; 8 bases are shared with TRBD1. The DNA of the CDR3 is TGTGCCAGCAGTCCCCCCGGGACAGGATCCTACGAGCAGTACGTC. As protein: CASSPPGTGSYEQYV.